The rows below give T cell receptor beta chains drawn from one sample of a study of T cell repertoires in cytomegalovirus infection. One entry per CDR3 protein, called by TCRdb with MiXCR from the reads. The sample includes about 900,000 distinct CDR3 sequences, about a third seen only once; the top ten take more than 12%. These receptors have no identified antigens. The sequenced sample was cultured CD8+ T cells from PBMCs, obtained from culture after CMV antigen stimulation. The receptor source for this set is a human donor in good health (CMV status not recorded). Some clones in this sample may be carry-over from other donors' samples. CDR3s include the opening cysteine and the closing phenylalanine or tryptophan. The D gene is left open where the match is weak. Clone size is not always given. Where it is, it says once, few, many or a class for expanded clones.

V	D	size	J	CDR3	DNA
TRBV29-1	NA	NA	TRBJ1-2	CSVQGRVYGYTF	TGCAGCGTTCAGGGCAGGGTATATGGCTACACCTTC
TRBV24-1	NA	many	TRBJ2-1	CATSGEGSTYNEQFF	TGTGCCACCAGTGGCGAAGGCAGCACCTACAATGAGCAGTTCTTC
TRBV29-1	TRBD2	few	TRBJ2-1	CSAAGGQVNEQFF	TGCAGCGCTGCGGGAGGGCAGGTCAATGAGCAGTTCTTC
TRBV12-5	NA	many	TRBJ1-1	CASGLVQEAFF	TGTGCTAGTGGTTTGGTACAGGAAGCTTTCTTT
TRBV6-1	NA	NA	TRBJ2-7	CASSDWQGLYEQYF	TGTGCCAGCAGTGACTGGCAGGGGCTCTACGAGCAGTACTTC
TRBV7-6	NA	NA	TRBJ2-5	CASSLERARETQYF	TGTGCCAGCAGCTTAGAGCGAGCGCGGGAGACCCAGTACTTC
TRBV7-6	TRBD2	many	TRBJ2-3	CASSFPGLAGVIDTQYF	TGTGCCAGCAGCTTCCCGGGACTAGCGGGGGTAATAGATACGCAGTATTTT
TRBV9	NA	NA	TRBJ1-3	CASTLGASGNTIYF	TGTGCCAGCACCCTGGGGGCGTCTGGAAACACCATATATTTT
TRBV20-1	NA	few	TRBJ1-5	CSARDPGDSQPQHF	TGCAGTGCTAGAGATCCCGGGGACTCTCAGCCCCAGCATTTT
TRBV7-6	TRBD2	NA	TRBJ2-1	CASSLEAGGSSSYNEQFF	TGTGCCAGCAGCTTAGAAGCGGGGGGTTCAAGCTCCTACAATGAGCAGTTCTTC
TRBV15	NA	NA	TRBJ2-3	CATSVDRSSTDTQYF	TGTGCCACCAGCGTAGACAGATCTAGCACAGATACGCAGTATTTT
TRBV25-1	NA	NA	TRBJ2-1	CASSDWDWPNEQFF	TGTGCCAGCAGTGACTGGGACTGGCCCAATGAGCAGTTCTTC
TRBV7-9	NA	NA	TRBJ1-2	CASSYVGGLLSYGYTF	TGTGCCAGCAGCTATGTAGGGGGGTTACTTAGCTATGGCTACACCTTC
TRBV6-6	TRBD1	few	TRBJ1-3	CASSYDRGSGNTIYF	TGTGCCAGCAGTTACGACAGGGGCTCTGGAAACACCATATATTTT
TRBV6-1	TRBD1	NA	TRBJ1-4	CASSDPGTGLNEKLFF	TGTGCCAGCAGTGACCCCGGGACAGGACTTAATGAAAAACTGTTTTTT
TRBV7-6	NA	few	TRBJ1-4	CASSLEEEGNEKLFF	TGTGCCAGCAGCTTAGAGGAAGAGGGTAATGAAAAACTGTTTTTT
TRBV6-5	NA	NA	TRBJ1-1	CASSYNENTEAFF	TGTGCCAGCAGTTACAATGAGAACACTGAAGCTTTCTTT
TRBV6-1	NA	NA	TRBJ1-5	CASSEAWQGFRNQPQHF	TGTGCCAGCAGTGAAGCGTGGCAGGGGTTCCGCAATCAGCCCCAGCATTTT
TRBV14	TRBD2	NA	TRBJ2-1	CASSQARRAGGPYEQFF	TGTGCCAGCAGCCAAGCGCGACGGGCGGGGGGGCCATATGAGCAGTTCTTC
TRBV12-3/TRBV12-4	NA	NA	TRBJ1-2	CASSVGIALGYTF	TGTGCCAGCAGTGTCGGGATCGCACTTGGCTACACCTTC
TRBV5-1	NA	NA	TRBJ1-3	CASSLDGSVNTIYF	TGCGCCAGCAGCTTGGATGGCTCCGTAAACACCATATATTTT
TRBV6-5	NA	NA	TRBJ2-1	CASHPRQSLSPRHGEQFF	TGTGCCAGTCACCCCCGACAGTCTTTAAGCCCCCGACACGGTGAGCAGTTCTTC
TRBV28	NA	NA	TRBJ1-2	CASSFAGENGYTF	TGTGCCAGCAGTTTTGCAGGGGAAAATGGCTACACCTTC
TRBV6-5	NA	NA	TRBJ1-2	CASSYSTDMPFSNYGYTF	TGTGCCAGCAGTTACTCGACGGACATGCCCTTTTCTAACTATGGCTACACCTTC
TRBV19	NA	NA	TRBJ1-1	CASRLLRTMNTEAFF	TGTGCCAGTAGATTATTGCGAACAATGAACACTGAAGCTTTCTTT
TRBV4-1	NA	NA	TRBJ2-5	CASSQGTGWQETQYF	TGCGCCAGCAGCCAAGGAACAGGGTGGCAAGAGACCCAGTACTTC
TRBV4-2	NA	many	TRBJ1-2	CASSQDVSAGPDGYTF	TGTGCCAGCAGCCAAGACGTCAGTGCAGGTCCTGATGGCTACACCTTC
TRBV27	TRBD1	NA	TRBJ1-6	CASSLEGTASSYNSPLHF	TGTGCCAGCAGTTTAGAAGGGACAGCGAGCTCCTATAATTCACCCCTCCACTTT
TRBV4-1	TRBD1	few	TRBJ1-5	CASSHIPGQENQPQHF	TGCGCCAGCAGCCATATACCGGGACAGGAGAATCAGCCCCAGCATTTT
TRBV7-9	TRBD2	few	TRBJ2-1	CASSRRLAGNEQFF	TGTGCCAGCAGCCGAAGACTAGCGGGGAATGAGCAGTTCTTC
TRBV7-3	TRBD2	NA	TRBJ2-1	CASSLSRLAVSYNEQFF	TGTGCCAGCAGCTTATCCCGACTAGCGGTCTCCTACAATGAGCAGTTCTTC
TRBV5-6	NA	few	TRBJ1-1	CASSLGHLMNTEAFF	TGTGCCAGCAGCTTAGGACATCTGATGAACACTGAAGCTTTCTTT
TRBV7-9	NA	NA	TRBJ2-7	CASSLSIGWGEQYF	TGTGCCAGCAGCTTAAGTATAGGGTGGGGTGAGCAGTACTTC
TRBV4-1	NA	few	TRBJ1-5	CASSHGATQPQHF	TGCGCCAGCAGCCACGGGGCAACTCAGCCCCAGCATTTT
TRBV19	TRBD2	NA	TRBJ2-7	CASSYGLAATYEQYF	TGTGCCAGTAGTTACGGACTAGCGGCAACCTACGAGCAGTACTTC
TRBV2	TRBD2	NA	TRBJ2-1	CASSDRTSGGKEQFF	TGTGCCAGCAGTGACAGGACTAGCGGGGGTAAGGAGCAGTTCTTC
TRBV7-6	NA	NA	TRBJ2-3	CASSSSRGQASSHTQYF	TGTGCCAGCAGCTCTTCCCGGGGGCAGGCATCGAGCCATACGCAGTATTTT
TRBV28	NA	NA	TRBJ2-3	CASSVDSSDTQYF	TGTGCCAGCAGTGTGGACAGTTCAGATACGCAGTATTTT
TRBV6-1	TRBD1	NA	TRBJ1-1	CANRQGLSTEAFF	TGTGCCAACAGACAGGGCTTGAGCACTGAAGCTTTCTTT
TRBV29-1	NA	NA	TRBJ1-3	CSVAGISGNTIYF	TGCAGCGTTGCGGGGATCTCTGGAAACACCATATATTTT
TRBV6-5	NA	NA	TRBJ1-1	CASSYGQGGEAFF	TGTGCCAGCAGTTACGGTCAGGGAGGCGAAGCTTTCTTT
TRBV6-5	TRBD1	few	TRBJ1-4	CASSYSGRQGDNEKLFF	TGTGCCAGCAGTTACTCTGGGCGACAGGGGGATAATGAAAAACTGTTTTTT
TRBV25-1	TRBD2	few	TRBJ2-1	CASSEFKTLGLAGFSSYNEQFF	TGTGCCAGCAGTGAATTTAAAACCCTGGGACTAGCCGGATTTAGCTCCTACAATGAGCAGTTCTTC
TRBV27	NA	NA	TRBJ2-1	CASSPDLNNEQFF	TGTGCCAGCAGTCCAGACCTTAACAATGAGCAGTTCTTC
TRBV15	NA	NA	TRBJ1-1	CATSRRQGRNTEAFF	TGTGCCACCAGCAGAAGGCAGGGTAGGAACACTGAAGCTTTCTTT
TRBV28	NA	few	TRBJ2-2	CASSFYSGPTGELFF	TGTGCCAGCAGTTTTTATTCCGGGCCGACCGGGGAGCTGTTTTTT
TRBV28	NA	NA	TRBJ1-6	CASSLWGGYSPLHF	TGTGCCAGCAGTTTATGGGGAGGTTATTCACCCCTCCACTTT
TRBV27	NA	NA	TRBJ1-2	CASSLFGGGGYGYTF	TGTGCCAGCAGTTTATTTGGGGGGGGCGGCTATGGCTACACCTTC
TRBV6-5	NA	NA	TRBJ1-3	CASSYSWKGRENTIYF	TGTGCCAGCAGTTACTCGTGGAAGGGGCGTGAAAACACCATATATTTT
TRBV7-9	TRBD1	few	TRBJ2-1	CASRTDRDNEQFF	TGTGCCAGCAGAACCGACAGGGACAATGAGCAGTTCTTC
TRBV7-9	TRBD2	NA	TRBJ2-2	CASSHSGDANTGELFF	TGTGCCAGCAGCCATAGCGGGGACGCGAACACCGGGGAGCTGTTTTTT
TRBV6-1	NA	NA	TRBJ2-7	CASNKWTVSYEQYF	TGTGCCAGCAATAAGTGGACAGTTTCCTACGAGCAGTACTTC